These 30 T cell receptor beta chains share one sample of origin, sequenced in a study of control samples from healthy donors and cancer patients. The assay was immunoSEQ multiplex PCR, and TCRdb's table has in-frame clones only and misses some. The sample has some 190,000 clones. The sequencing sample was made of blood. The receptor source for this set is a woman aged 30 to 39 in good health.

The chain links TRBV3-1 (or the pseudogene TRBV3-2) to TRBJ1-1; D gene unclear. This CDR3 comprises 14 residues. Germline V CDR1 and CDR2: LGHDT, YNNKEL (reference sequence). V was pared by 0 bases and J by 6 bases, with 11 bases between. CDR3 residues: CASSQETGVAEAFF. For the CDR3, the DNA is TGTGCCAGCAGCCAAGAGACGGGCGTCGCTGAAGCTTTCTTT.

In the case of this clone: Other DNA sequences in the same sample also yield this CDR3. The chain employs TRBV6-5 and TRBJ2-3; possible D gene TRBD2, 6 bases. Trimming left V 8 bases short and J 0 bases short, with 6 bases between. Germline values: CDR1 MNHEY, CDR2 SVGAGI. The CDR3 has 12 amino acids. CDR3 loop: CASRGSTDTQYF. DNA for the CDR3: TGTGCCAGCCGGGGGAGCACAGATACGCAGTATTTT.

This rearrangement joins TRBV9 to TRBJ2-3; 8 nucleotides match TRBD2. V lost 4 bases to trimming and J lost 6 bases; unmatched junction nucleotides: 13. The CDR3 has 16 amino acids. The V gene's germline CDR1 is SGDLS and CDR2 YYNGEE. CDR3 in amino acids: CASSPRPGTSIDTQYF. The CDR3 DNA sequence: TGTGCCAGCAGCCCTCGACCCGGGACTAGTATCGATACGCAGTATTTT.

This rearrangement joins TRBV7-3 to TRBJ2-7; 10 bases fit TRBD2. This CDR3 spans 16 amino acids. V lost 5 bases, J lost 2 bases, and 9 bases stayed unmatched. Germline lookup yields CDR1 SGHTA and CDR2 FQGTGA. CDR3 coding DNA: TGTGCCAGCAGCCCATTAGCGGGGGGAACCGCCTACGAGCAGTACTTC. This encodes CASSPLAGGTAYEQYF.

The V gene is TRBV30, the J gene TRBJ2-3; D possibly matches TRBD1 or TRBD2 (5 bases each). Trimming pared 6 bases from V and 9 bases from J, leaving 16 bases between. CDR3 length: 12 residues. Per the germline V gene, CDR1 is GTSNPN and CDR2 is SVGIG (reference sequence). The CDR3 loop reads CACGDHPRTQYF. CDR3 DNA sequence: TGTGCCTGCGGGGACCATCCGAGGACGCAGTATTTT. Supplemented by reference TRBV30 and TRBJ2-3, the full variable domain reads SQTIHQWPATLVQPVGSPLSLECTVEGTSNPNLYWYRQAAGRGLQLLFYSVGIGQISSEVPQNLSASRPQDRQFILSSKKLLLSDSGFYLCACGDHPRTQYFGPGTRLTVL.

The CDR3 coding sequence is TGCAGCGTTGAAAAAAGGGCGGACACTGAAGCTTTCTTT. It is translated as CSVEKRADTEAFF. The chain is built from TRBV29-1 and TRBJ1-1; no clear D gene. Trimming pared 2 bases from V and 3 bases from J, leaving 10 bases between. The CDR3 extends over 13 amino acids. Germline CDR1 reads SQVTM; CDR2 reads ANQGSEA.

V usage is TRBV3-1 (or the pseudogene TRBV3-2) and J usage is TRBJ2-7; possible D gene TRBD1, 6 bases. Trimming removed 2 bases at V and 2 bases at J, with 16 bases between. The CDR3 covers 16 residues. Germline V lookup: CDR1 LGHDT, CDR2 YNNKEL (reference sequence). The CDR3, as DNA: TGTGCCAGCAGCCAAAGCTGGTTGACAGGAACCTACGAGCAGTACTTC. The encoded protein is CASSQSWLTGTYEQYF.

The chain recombines TRBV4-3 with TRBJ2-3; D remains ambiguous. The germline CDR1 and CDR2 sequences are LGHNA and YSLEER. V was trimmed by 3 bases and J by 0 bases, leaving 4 bases between them. The CDR3 loop spans 13 amino acids. The CDR3 region is CASSHRSTDTQYF. The CDR3 DNA sequence: TGCGCCAGCAGCCACCGGAGCACAGATACGCAGTATTTT.

The chain couples TRBV5-1 to TRBJ2-5; TRBD1 agrees at 9 bases. Per germline, CDR1 SGHRS and CDR2 YFSETQ. Trimming removed 0 bases from V and 5 bases from J; junction bases left unmatched: 8. CDR3 length: 16 amino acids. CDR3 DNA sequence: TGCGCCAGCAGCTTGGACCGGGACAGGGTTCGCGAGACCCAGTACTTC. It codes for CASSLDRDRVRETQYF.

J is TRBJ2-2 and V is TRBV5-5, with D tentatively TRBD2 (7 bases). The CDR3 spans 16 residues. CDR1 SGHKS and CDR2 YYEKEE come from the germline V gene (reference sequence). V was shortened by 0 bases and J by 6 bases, with 15 bases between the two germline ends. The CDR3 DNA sequence: TGTGCCAGCAGCTTGGCCGGGGGGCAGTTGTCCGGGGAGCTGTTTTTT. Translating it yields CASSLAGGQLSGELFF.

The chain has TRBV9 and TRBJ1-2; no reliable D call. Germline loops: CDR1 SGDLS, CDR2 YYNGEE. V lost 4 bases and J lost 1, with 8 bases in between. This CDR3 is built from 13 residues. The CDR3 here is CASSPDGNYGYTF. The CDR3 region has the DNA TGTGCCAGCAGCCCCGACGGTAACTATGGCTACACCTTC.

V usage is TRBV30 and J usage is TRBJ1-2, with D uncertain. Germline V gene data show CDR1 as GTSNPN and CDR2 as SVGIG (reference sequence). Trimming pared 1 base from V and 1 base from J, leaving 7 bases between. The CDR3 has 13 amino acids. As DNA, the CDR3 is TGTGCCTGGAGTGCCAAGGGTAACTATGGCTACACCTTC. It is translated as CAWSAKGNYGYTF.

The V gene is TRBV18, the J gene TRBJ1-1; D unresolved. V dropped 3 bases and J dropped 4 bases, with 9 bases sitting between them. The length of the CDR3 is 13 residues. Germline CDR1 and CDR2: KGHSH and LQKENI. The DNA of the CDR3 is TGTGCCAGCTCACCGGCCGGACGCACTGAAGCTTTCTTT. It codes for CASSPAGRTEAFF. Full variable domain (remainder filled in from reference TRBV18 and TRBJ1-1): NAGVMQNPRHLVRRRGQEARLRCSPMKGHSHVYWYRQLPEEGLKFMVYLQKENIIDESGMPKERFSAEFPKEGPSILRIQQVVRGDSAAYFCASSPAGRTEAFFGQGTRLTVV.

J is TRBJ1-2 and V is TRBV19; no clear D gene. Looked up from germline, CDR1 is LNHDA and CDR2 is SQIVND (reference sequence). The germline V and J ends were trimmed by 6 bases and 0 bases, with 11 bases remaining between them. The CDR3 has 14 amino acids. CDR3 sequence (DNA): TGTGCCAGTAGGGGAGGAACTGCTAACTATGGCTACACCTTC. This translates into CASRGGTANYGYTF.

This rearrangement joins TRBV6-2 or TRBV6-3 to TRBJ2-3; D is perhaps TRBD2 (5 bases). Germline assignment: CDR1 MNHEY and CDR2 SVGEGT. The V gene lost 2 bases and the J gene lost 0 bases, with 12 bases spanning the gap. CDR3 length equals 16 residues. CDR3 nucleotide sequence: TGTGCCAGCAGTTACATCGGGGTCCATAGCACAGATACGCAGTATTTT. Translated: CASSYIGVHSTDTQYF.

J is TRBJ1-1 and V is TRBV4-1; D ambiguous. The CDR3 contains 16 residues. Per the germline V gene, CDR1 is MGHRA and CDR2 is YSYEKL. Deletions cut 3 bases from V and 5 bases from J, with 19 bases between. The CDR3 bases are TGCGCCAGCAGCCAGATTGGGCGGAGGGCGGGGACTGAAGCTTTCTTT. Protein sequence: CASSQIGRRAGTEAFF.

This chain joins TRBV18 and TRBJ1-1; possible D gene TRBD1, 5 bases. Germline CDR1 reads KGHSH; CDR2 reads LQKENI. Trimming shortened V by 1 base and J by 2 bases, and 14 bases separated the two germline ends. There are 16 residues in the CDR3. The CDR3 sequence is CASSPLPMGGNTEAFF. DNA of the CDR3: TGTGCCAGCTCACCACTGCCTATGGGGGGAAACACTGAAGCTTTCTTT.

The chain links TRBV30 to TRBJ1-1, with D uncertain. The V end was cut by 0 bases, the J end by 0 bases, with 5 bases between. The CDR3 loop spans 13 amino acids. The germline gives CDR1 GTSNPN, CDR2 SVGIG (reference sequence). CDR3: CAWSVRMNTEAFF. The CDR3 nucleotides read TGTGCCTGGAGTGTACGGATGAACACTGAAGCTTTCTTT.

The J gene is TRBJ2-7, the V gene TRBV28; D ambiguous. The CDR3 has 12 residues. V lost 1 base and J lost 4, with 5 bases in between. The germline V gene encodes CDR1 MDHEN and CDR2 SYDVKM. The CDR3 here is CASSLLGYEQYF. CDR3 DNA: TGTGCCAGCAGTTTATTAGGATACGAGCAGTACTTC.

The chain couples TRBV6-6 to TRBJ1-1; 8 bases align to TRBD1. The CDR3 runs to 16 residues. Germline V gene lookup returns CDR1 MNHNY and CDR2 SVGAGI (reference sequence). V gave up 2 bases and J gave up 1 base; unmatched junction bases: 6. This chain's CDR3 is CASSYPGQGGNTEAFF. Here the CDR3 DNA reads TGTGCCAGCAGTTACCCCGGACAGGGAGGGAACACTGAAGCTTTCTTT.

The rearrangement uses TRBV13 and TRBJ2-5, with TRBD2 matching 7 bases. Germline-derived CDR1 and CDR2 are PRHDT and FYEKMQ (reference sequence). V lost 0 bases to trimming and J lost 2 bases; unmatched junction nucleotides: 6. The CDR3 is made up of 16 amino acids. CDR3 residues: CASSLGLADVQETQYF. CDR3 nucleotides: TGTGCCAGCAGCTTAGGCCTAGCGGACGTTCAAGAGACCCAGTACTTC.

This chain connects TRBV5-1 to TRBJ2-2; D is ambiguous. The CDR3 spans 16 residues. V lost 6 bases to trimming and J lost 7 bases, with 22 bases between them. CDR1 is SGHRS and CDR2 is YFSETQ in the germline V gene. CDR3 in amino acids: CASTFRSDELGGELFF. As DNA, the CDR3 is TGCGCCAGCACCTTTCGTTCGGACGAATTGGGCGGGGAGCTGTTTTTT.

The chain uses TRBV10-1 and TRBJ1-1; D possibly corresponds to TRBD1 (6 bases). The germline CDR1 and CDR2 sequences are WNHNN and SYGVQD (reference sequence). The CDR3 is made up of 13 amino acids. The V gene lost 6 bases and the J gene lost 5 bases, with 13 bases spanning the gap. Here the CDR3 DNA reads TGCGCCAGCAGCATGGACAGTCAGACTGAAGCTTTCTTT. Its translation is CASSMDSQTEAFF.

The V and J genes are TRBV24-1 and TRBJ2-1, with D perhaps TRBD2 (7 bases). Germline assignment: CDR1 KGHDR and CDR2 SFDVKD. With 7 bases removed from V and 4 bases from J, the gap between germline ends came to 16 bases. The length of the CDR3 is 15 residues. Here the CDR3 DNA reads TGTGCCACCAGCCTTCCGGGGGGCAGGTACAATGAGCAGTTCTTC. Translating gives CATSLPGGRYNEQFF.

The chain couples TRBV28 to TRBJ1-3, with D perhaps TRBD1 (5 bases). The CDR3 loop spans 12 amino acids. The germline CDR1 and CDR2 sequences are MDHEN and SYDVKM. V gave up 6 bases and J gave up 3 bases, with 6 bases separating them. In DNA, the CDR3 is TGTGCCAGCAGAGGGGATGGAAACACCATATATTTT. Protein sequence: CASRGDGNTIYF.

The rearrangement links TRBV3-1 (or the pseudogene TRBV3-2) to TRBJ2-1; perhaps TRBD1 as D (5 bases). CDR3 length: 12 amino acids. Deletions cut 4 bases from V and 9 bases from J, with 10 bases between. Germline loops: CDR1 LGHDT, CDR2 YNNKEL (reference sequence). The DNA of the CDR3 is TGTGCCAGCAGCCTCGGACAACTTGAGCAGTTCTTC. This sequence encodes CASSLGQLEQFF.

This rearrangement joins TRBV5-1 to TRBJ1-3; D perhaps matches TRBD1 (5 bases). Trimming took 4 bases from V and 2 from J, leaving 16 bases between them. The CDR3 sequence is 16 residues long. From germline, CDR1 is SGHRS and CDR2 YFSETQ. CDR3 protein: CASSPTTGTTGNTIYF. The CDR3 region has the DNA TGCGCCAGCAGCCCCACCACCGGGACTACTGGAAACACCATATATTTT.

The genes are TRBV12-3 or TRBV12-4 and TRBJ1-2; TRBD1 agrees at 9 bases. CDR3 size: 12 residues. Unmatched junction bases numbered 6, after V lost 10 bases and J lost 6 bases. The CDR3 spells CATFGTGNGYTF. CDR3 nucleotide sequence: TGTGCCACCTTCGGGACAGGGAATGGCTACACCTTC.

The V gene is TRBV5-1, the J gene TRBJ2-1, with 11 bases fitting TRBD2. V trimming: 6 bases; J trimming: 5 bases; junction bases outside the gene matches: 1. The CDR3 length is 13 residues. Germline values: CDR1 SGHRS, CDR2 YFSETQ. CDR3 bases: TGCGCCAGCAAGGGACTAGCGGACAATGAGCAGTTCTTC. Translated: CASKGLADNEQFF.

The chain links TRBV18 to TRBJ2-7; the D is unclear. CDR3 length: 17 residues. The germline gives CDR1 KGHSH, CDR2 LQKENI. V shed 3 bases and J shed 5 bases, with 23 bases lying between them. CDR3 DNA sequence: TGTGCCAGCTCACCTTTAAATCGGCCCGGGCGGCTCGACGAGCAGTACTTC. Protein product: CASSPLNRPGRLDEQYF.